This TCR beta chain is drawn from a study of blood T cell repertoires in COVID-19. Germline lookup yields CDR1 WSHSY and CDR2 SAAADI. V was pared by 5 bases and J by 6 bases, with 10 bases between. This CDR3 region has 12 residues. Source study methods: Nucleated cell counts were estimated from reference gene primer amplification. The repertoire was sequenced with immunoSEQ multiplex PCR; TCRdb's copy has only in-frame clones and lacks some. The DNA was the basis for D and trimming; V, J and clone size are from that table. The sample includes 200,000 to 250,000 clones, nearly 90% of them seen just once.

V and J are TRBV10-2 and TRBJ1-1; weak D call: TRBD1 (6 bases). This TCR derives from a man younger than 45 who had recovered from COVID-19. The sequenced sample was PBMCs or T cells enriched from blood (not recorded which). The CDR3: CASSIDRPEAFF. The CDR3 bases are TGCGCCAGCAGTATAGACAGGCCTGAAGCTTTCTTT.